This entry concerns a single T cell receptor beta chain. There is no known antigen for this receptor. No base quality information exists; no much larger clone differs at one position. This specimen belongs to a study of shared T cell receptors in the human thymus listed by TCRdb under 2021. Concerning the study at large: The study examined how self-reactive, shared T-cell receptor alpha chains are generated in the human thymus.

To prepare the library, the immunoSEQ multiplex PCR assay was applied. Here the immuneACCESS table is served through TCRdb, limited to in-frame sequences with V and J called. Missing clones are a known gap in these copies; in checked studies unresolved V genes cover under half, and the rest lacks a known reason. This sample has 600,000 to 900,000 clones in its table, and roughly 88% of those were observed once. Of the sample, under 0.012% falls within the top ten clones. The germline V and J ends show losses of 6 bases and 13 bases respectively, and no gene match explains 6 bases of the junction. Inclusive of the bounding cysteine and phenylalanine, the CDR3 is 12 residues long. CDR3 DNA only is kept here, 36 bases in frame from base 1. CDR1 and CDR2, per the germline V gene, are MGHDK and SYGVNS. A further study also used this sample, focusing on human thymus T cells. As the second publication notes: Immunologically healthy infants undergoing open corrective cardiac surgery for congenital heart defects in Finland were used as donors. The thymus tissue came from surgical resects taken out during corrective cardiac surgery. Biased V and J gene segment usage appeared to be present in both thymic and peripheral blood repertoires. The related research found that thymic TCR repertoires overlapped highly between unrelated individuals. The study characterized TCR alpha and beta repertoires from under 10 infant thymus samples and four related peripheral blood samples. Donor ages ranging from 7 to 244 days were recorded, and a handful of male and a couple of female infants were included in the cohort. After being mechanically released from the tissue, thymocytes were kept at -70 degrees C in pellets of about 9-32 million cells. Genomic DNA was extracted from frozen cell pellets with a QIAsymphony instrument. The immunoSEQ multiplex PCR assay was used to amplify the TCRB and TCRAD loci from a standardized amount of quality-controlled genomic DNA. Amplicons spanned the V(D)J region at a length sufficient to cover the CDR3 and identify V and J genes. Through the commercial immunoSEQ service, the amplicons were sequenced on an Illumina platform. Primer bias and sequencing errors were corrected as previously described, and TCRAD and TCRB definitions were based on the IMGT database. immunoSEQ Analyzer 3.0 and VDJTools were used for repertoire analysis, which covered basic statistics, V/J segment usage, diversity estimates, rarefaction and pairwise overlap. Diversity was estimated using the Chao1, ChaoE, Efron-Thisted, Shannon and inverse Simpson indices, and was also estimated on datasets down-sampled to the size of the smallest sample. Repertoire overlap was determined by strict matching of CDR3 nucleotide sequence, V gene and J gene, and Jaccard-based multidimensional scaling clustering was applied. On average, thymus samples gave about 750,000 unique TCRB clonotypes, whereas blood samples gave around 84,000.

The receptor was isolated from a girl under three years old with a congenital heart defect. Donor details come from another sample of the same person, matched by shared clones. The sequenced sample was thymocytes. This receptor chain uses TRBV25-1 and TRBJ1-6; TRBD1 aligns with 7 central bases. CDR3 protein: CASSPTGWPLHF. The bases are TGTGCCAGCAGCCCGACAGGGTGGCCCCTCCACTTT.